Listed below are T cell receptor beta chains from one sample, sequenced in a study of blood T cell repertoires in COVID-19. The data were produced by immunoSEQ multiplex PCR, yet TCRdb's version contains in-frame clones alone and is incomplete. The sample has tens of thousands of clones; roughly nine tenths are singletons. Input material: peripheral blood. These TCRs come from an older woman with acute or convalescent COVID-19. The conserved cysteine and the conserved F or W are not part of the CDR3 here. Fields, in order: CDR3 protein, CDR3 length, V gene, J gene.

CDR3: ASSQVVQGSYEQY
length: 13
V: TRBV4-2
J: TRBJ2-7

CDR3: ASSGGGGLSYEQY
length: 13
V: TRBV9
J: TRBJ2-7

CDR3: ASSQGAGSDEKLF
length: 13
V: TRBV4-3
J: TRBJ1-4

CDR3: ASSDRGLVREQY
length: 12
V: TRBV19
J: TRBJ2-7

CDR3: ASSLLRESPLH
length: 11
V: TRBV6-5
J: TRBJ1-6

CDR3: AWSVGRSTDTQY
length: 12
V: TRBV30
J: TRBJ2-3

CDR3: ASSRQGGGYT
length: 10
V: TRBV3-1/TRBV3-2
J: TRBJ1-2

CDR3: SAWGIETQY
length: 9
V: TRBV20-1
J: TRBJ2-5

CDR3: ASSKLAGASTGELF
length: 14
V: TRBV11-2
J: TRBJ2-2

CDR3: ASSLILGPYNEQF
length: 13
V: TRBV19
J: TRBJ2-1

CDR3: ASSSRQGFYGYT
length: 12
V: TRBV19
J: TRBJ1-2

CDR3: AISETRDSYGYT
length: 12
V: TRBV10-3
J: TRBJ1-2

CDR3: ASSFLAPPERGGTEAF
length: 16
V: TRBV27
J: TRBJ1-1

CDR3: ASSPDRGSSYEQY
length: 13
V: TRBV5-1
J: TRBJ2-7

CDR3: ASSAGLVSTGELF
length: 13
V: TRBV11-2
J: TRBJ2-2

CDR3: ASRPSEGSYEQY
length: 12
V: TRBV27
J: TRBJ2-7

CDR3: ARCGETQY
length: 8
V: TRBV7-2
J: TRBJ2-5

CDR3: ASSQGARLYSNQPQH
length: 15
V: TRBV3-1/TRBV3-2
J: TRBJ1-5

CDR3: SVGRGTGRDEQF
length: 12
V: TRBV29-1
J: TRBJ2-1

CDR3: ASSELPGKNIQY
length: 12
V: TRBV6-1
J: TRBJ2-4

CDR3: ASSLGPREKLF
length: 11
V: TRBV7-2
J: TRBJ1-4

CDR3: ASTVAKNIQY
length: 10
V: TRBV2
J: TRBJ2-4

CDR3: ASSRPPGSYEQY
length: 12
V: TRBV28
J: TRBJ2-7

CDR3: ASSPGTSGGALETQY
length: 15
V: TRBV7-2
J: TRBJ2-5

CDR3: ASSSRGQGNYEQY
length: 13
V: TRBV7-8
J: TRBJ2-7

CDR3: ATSHRGTDTQY
length: 11
V: TRBV24-1
J: TRBJ2-3

CDR3: ASSPRLAGAADTQY
length: 14
V: TRBV7-2
J: TRBJ2-3

CDR3: ASRGQGPYEQY
length: 11
V: TRBV28
J: TRBJ2-7

CDR3: ASSLGGGGDMHEQF
length: 14
V: TRBV7-2
J: TRBJ2-1

CDR3: ANRPGQGESPLRNEQF
length: 16
V: TRBV27
J: TRBJ2-1

CDR3: ASSTGTGKNQPQH
length: 13
V: TRBV10-1
J: TRBJ1-5

CDR3: ATSDLARSGVRPEDTQY
length: 17
V: TRBV24-1
J: TRBJ2-3

CDR3: ASRPGQVTYEQY
length: 12
V: TRBV27
J: TRBJ2-7

CDR3: ASSQDPGTTEQY
length: 12
V: TRBV4-2
J: TRBJ2-7

CDR3: ASSTRDRQKLF
length: 11
V: TRBV7-2
J: TRBJ1-4

CDR3: ASRFRDRSNTGELF
length: 14
V: TRBV19
J: TRBJ2-2

CDR3: ASSIRSASYEQY
length: 12
V: TRBV19
J: TRBJ2-7

CDR3: ASSLAFRTGLTDTQY
length: 15
V: TRBV5-8
J: TRBJ2-3

CDR3: ASKGDSNQPQH
length: 11
V: TRBV6-5
J: TRBJ1-5

CDR3: ASSFSGTGELF
length: 11
V: TRBV12-3/TRBV12-4
J: TRBJ2-2

CDR3: ASSSLQGAVNQPQH
length: 14
V: TRBV7-2
J: TRBJ1-5

CDR3: SVDGQGTGTDTQY
length: 13
V: TRBV29-1
J: TRBJ2-3